These 18 T cell receptor beta chains came from one sample sequenced in a study of response to subunit inactivated influenza vaccine. MiXCR was run by TCRdb on the RT-PCR reads, yielding one entry per CDR3 protein. The table lists about 700,000 distinct CDR3 sequences, 12% to 15% of them singletons, with 7.5% to 8% in the top ten. Here the sequenced sample was PBMCs from blood, taken less than 15 days before vaccination. The receptors originated from a man aged 50-60 years who received an inactivated influenza vaccine.

This clonotype was detected a few times. This rearrangement joins TRBV6-2 or TRBV6-3 to TRBJ1-5; TRBD1 is a possible D gene (6 bases). V gave up 6 bases and J gave up 4 bases, with 10 bases separating them. There are 13 residues in the CDR3. CDR1 is MNHEY, CDR2 SVGEGT, per germline. CDR3: CASRLGQNQPQHF. Here the CDR3 DNA reads TGTGCCAGCAGGCTTGGACAGAATCAGCCCCAGCATTTT.

This clonotype showed up just a few times. The chain uses TRBV5-1 and TRBJ1-2; D is unclear. Germline CDR1 is SGHRS and CDR2 is YFSETQ. This CDR3 has 13 amino acids. Trimming removed 2 bases from V and 4 bases from J, with 9 bases in between. In nucleotides, the CDR3 is TGCGCCAGCAGCTTTGAGGAGGCCTATGGCTACACCTTC. Protein product: CASSFEEAYGYTF. Looking up the rest from reference TRBV5-1 and TRBJ1-2 gives the full variable domain: KAGVTQTPRYLIKTRGQQVTLSCSPISGHRSVSWYQQTPGQGLQFLFEYFSETQRNKGNFPGRFSGRQFSNSRSEMNVSTLELGDSALYLCASSFEEAYGYTFGSGTRLTVV.

This clonotype was detected ten times or more. The rearrangement uses TRBV5-1 and TRBJ2-5; D is unresolved. Germline lookup yields CDR1 SGHRS and CDR2 YFSETQ. V lost 1 base, J lost 6 bases, and 13 bases lay in between. The CDR3 spans 14 residues. The CDR3 is CASSLSRPEKTQYF. The CDR3 nucleotides are TGCGCCAGCAGCTTGTCCCGACCCGAGAAGACCCAGTACTTC.

This clonotype was detected only a few times. The chain joins TRBV12-3 or TRBV12-4 to TRBJ1-6, with D possibly TRBD1 on 6 matching bases. CDR3 length: 14 amino acids. V was cut by 7 bases and J by 6 bases, with 13 bases left in between. CDR3 nucleotides: TGTGCCAGCAAATGGACAGAAGTTAATTCACCCCTCCACTTT. It is translated as CASKWTEVNSPLHF.

The chain recombines TRBV19 with TRBJ2-7, with D perhaps matching TRBD1 (5 bases). V lost 4 bases and J 0 bases, leaving 13 bases between the germline ends. CDR3 size: 15 residues. Germline V gives CDR1 LNHDA, CDR2 SQIVND (reference sequence). The CDR3 here is CASSTSDRSSYEQYF. The CDR3, as DNA: TGTGCCAGTAGTACATCCGACAGAAGCTCCTACGAGCAGTACTTC. Using reference TRBV19 and TRBJ2-7 for the parts outside the CDR3, the full variable domain is DGGITQSPKYLFRKEGQNVTLSCEQNLNHDAMYWYRQDPGQGLRLIYYSQIVNDFQKGDIAEGYSVSREKKESFPLTVTSAQKNPTAFYLCASSTSDRSSYEQYFGPGTRLTVT.

Only a few counts were recorded for this clonotype. The CDR3 DNA is TGTGCCAGCATTGAGCGGAACACAGATACGCAGTATTTT. Protein product: CASIERNTDTQYF. The rearrangement uses TRBV6-1 and TRBJ2-3, with a possible D match to TRBD2 (5 bases). This CDR3 contains 13 residues. CDR1 is MNHNS, CDR2 SASEGT, per germline. The V end lost 7 bases, the J end lost 2 bases, and 10 bases lay between the germline ends.

The V and J genes are TRBV29-1 and TRBJ2-3; TRBD2 matches at 7 bases. Germline assignment: CDR1 SQVTM and CDR2 ANQGSEA. Unmatched junction bases numbered 18, after V lost 6 bases and J lost 0 bases. This CDR3 spans 18 amino acids. CDR3 protein: CSVVLADSLHSSTDTQYF. CDR3 bases: TGCAGCGTCGTTCTAGCGGATAGCCTGCATTCTAGCACAGATACGCAGTATTTT.

This clonotype was found many times. This sequence joins TRBV29-1 and TRBJ2-1; D unclear. CDR1 is SQVTM, CDR2 ANQGSEA, per germline. This CDR3 contains 15 residues. V gave up 7 bases and J gave up 0 bases, with 16 bases separating them. For the CDR3, the DNA is TGCAGCGCGGCCGAGACCGATAGCTCCTACAATGAGCAGTTCTTC. Residues: CSAAETDSSYNEQFF.

This clonotype occurred a few times. This sequence joins TRBV20-1 and TRBJ2-1; D tentatively fits TRBD1 or TRBD2 (5 bases each). Germline V lookup: CDR1 DFQATT, CDR2 SNEGSKA (reference sequence). The CDR3 is 11 residues long. V was shortened by 3 bases and J by 16 bases, with 16 bases between the two germline ends. The CDR3 coding sequence is TGCAGTGCTAGTAGGGACCGCGGCGTATTCTTC. As protein: CSASRDRGVFF.

This clonotype has just a few counts. The chain uses TRBV7-2 and TRBJ1-3; no clear D gene. Germline V gives CDR1 SGHTA, CDR2 FQGNSA. The CDR3 is made up of 13 amino acids. V was shortened by 2 bases and J by 10 bases, with 12 bases between the two germline ends. The CDR3 DNA follows: TGTGCCAGCAGCTTACTGGAAGGGCGAACCATATATTTT. This sequence encodes CASSLLEGRTIYF.

The chain has TRBV12-3 or TRBV12-4 and TRBJ2-5; 8 positions match TRBD2. Losses at the gene ends were 0 bases for V and 4 bases for J; bases not matched to a gene: 7. The CDR3 contains 16 residues. CDR3 sequence: CASSLASGVKGETQYF. The DNA for the CDR3 is TGTGCCAGCAGTTTAGCTAGCGGGGTGAAGGGAGAGACCCAGTACTTC.

This clonotype has just a few counts. V gene TRBV18 combines with J gene TRBJ2-3, with 14 bases aligning to TRBD2. The germline gives CDR1 KGHSH, CDR2 LQKENI. The CDR3 covers 18 residues. V was clipped by 3 bases and J by 4 bases; unmatched bases: 9. CDR3 sequence reads: CASSPAATSGGAPDTQYF. CDR3 DNA sequence: TGTGCCAGCTCACCGGCTGCGACTAGCGGGGGGGCCCCAGATACGCAGTATTTT.

In this sample, this clonotype turned up many times. This chain joins TRBV12-3 or TRBV12-4 and TRBJ2-1; 9 nucleotides line up with TRBD1. J was trimmed by 2 bases and V by 6 bases; bases with no gene match: 5. CDR3 length: 15 amino acids. The CDR3 protein is CASRSDRGTYNEQFF. The CDR3 nucleotides are TGTGCCAGCAGATCGGACAGGGGAACCTACAATGAGCAGTTCTTC.

The chain carries TRBV20-1 and TRBJ2-7; the match to TRBD2 covers 9 bases. The junction had 7 bases not matched to a gene; V was cut back by 0 bases and J by 4 bases. This CDR3 region has 15 residues. Germline-derived CDR1 and CDR2 are DFQATT and SNEGSKA (reference sequence). The CDR3 DNA sequence: TGCAGTGCTAGAGATGTAGCTAGCGGGAAGTACGAGCAGTACTTC. This encodes CSARDVASGKYEQYF.

The genes are TRBV3-1 and TRBJ2-3; D ambiguous. V gave up 5 bases and J gave up 0 bases, with 18 bases separating them. Germline CDR1 LGHDT, CDR2 YNNKEL (reference sequence). CDR3 length: 17 amino acids. As DNA, the CDR3 is TGTGCCAGCAGCTTAAGGGTACTTTACTTAAGCACAGATACGCAGTATTTT. It codes for CASSLRVLYLSTDTQYF.

V is TRBV4-1 and J is TRBJ2-7; tentative D call: TRBD2 (6 bases). V lost 0 bases to trimming and J lost 6 bases, with 12 bases between them. This CDR3 spans 14 amino acids. The germline V gene encodes CDR1 MGHRA and CDR2 YSYEKL. The CDR3 here is CASSQEIQGGEQYF. In DNA, the CDR3 is TGCGCCAGCAGCCAAGAAATCCAGGGAGGCGAGCAGTACTTC.

This clonotype was found a few times. The V gene is TRBV7-2, the J gene TRBJ2-1; 8 bases map to TRBD1. The germline gives CDR1 SGHTA, CDR2 FQGNSA. This CDR3 contains 13 residues. The V and J ends lost 5 bases and 5 bases, in that order; junction bases with no gene match: 2. The CDR3 is CASSKDRDNEQFF. In DNA, the CDR3 is TGTGCCAGCAGCAAGGACAGGGACAATGAGCAGTTCTTC. The full variable domain, rest sourced from reference TRBV7-2 and TRBJ2-1, is GAGVSQSPSNKVTEKGKDVELRCDPISGHTALYWYRQSLGQGLEFLIYFQGNSAPDKSGLPSDRFSAERTGGSVSTLTIQRTQQEDSAVYLCASSKDRDNEQFFGPGTRLTVL.

A few counts support this clonotype. This chain uses TRBV3-1 with TRBJ2-7; 7 bases map to TRBD1. The CDR3 is made up of 14 amino acids. V shed 2 bases and J 5 bases; nucleotides not matched to a gene: 6. Per the germline V gene, CDR1 is LGHDT and CDR2 is YNNKEL (reference sequence). CDR3 amino acids: CASSQNNRGHEQYF. The CDR3 coding sequence is TGTGCCAGCAGCCAAAATAACAGGGGCCACGAGCAGTACTTC.